This TCR beta chain was captured in a study of shared clonotypes between healthy human individuals. Background on the study: The donor pool was made up of a couple of women and three men aged 18 to 49.

Trimming took off 8 bases at V and 3 bases at J, with 7 bases between the two ends. This CDR3 region has 11 residues. Germline V gene lookup returns CDR1 KGHSH and CDR2 LQKENI. Participating donors were healthy, HIV-negative adults free of recent acute infections or vaccinations. Sequencing used immunoSEQ multiplex PCR; TCRdb keeps in-frame clones, though not all of them. The sample contains 2 million to 2.5 million clones, almost 96% of which appear only once. The sample comprised naive CD4+ T cells sorted from blood. Subset described: CD45RA+ positively selected. This chain joins TRBV18 and TRBJ1-1; a possible D gene is TRBD1 (5 bases). The receptor was derived from a man in his late teens or twenties in good health. The CDR3 DNA reads as TGTGCCAGCGGGGGGGACACTGAAGCTTTCTTT. This translates into CASGGDTEAFF.